This T cell receptor beta chain was documented in a study of shared clonotypes between healthy human individuals. Study-wide background: A couple of women and three men aged 18 to 49 made up the donors. Whole-study findings and limits: Naive subsets usually exceeded memory subsets in estimated richness.

V dropped 0 bases and J dropped 4; count of bases not matched to a gene: 9. The CDR3 spans 18 residues. CDR1 is SGHDT, CDR2 YYEEEE, per germline. In regard to this clone: What it binds is not known.

Sequencing was performed with immunoSEQ multiplex PCR; in TCRdb, only in-frame clones are kept and a portion is missing. The table records around 300,000 clones, over 75% of them present only once. Sequencing used memory CD8+ T cells sorted from blood. Specified subset: CD45RO+ cells pooled with CCR7-negative TemRA cells. The receptor's source is a man aged 18 to 30 in good health. This chain connects TRBV5-6 to TRBJ2-3, with 12 bases fitting TRBD2. CDR3 coding DNA: TGTGCCAGCAGCTTGGCCAGGGCTAGCGGGGGGGCTTCAGATACGCAGTATTTT. It yields the protein CASSLARASGGASDTQYF. The complete variable domain, with remaining parts taken from reference TRBV5-6 and TRBJ2-3, reads DAGVTQSPTHLIKTRGQQVTLRCSPKSGHDTVSWYQQALGQGPQFIFQYYEEEERQRGNFPDRFSGHQFPNYSSELNVNALLLGDSALYLCASSLARASGGASDTQYFGPGTRLTVL.